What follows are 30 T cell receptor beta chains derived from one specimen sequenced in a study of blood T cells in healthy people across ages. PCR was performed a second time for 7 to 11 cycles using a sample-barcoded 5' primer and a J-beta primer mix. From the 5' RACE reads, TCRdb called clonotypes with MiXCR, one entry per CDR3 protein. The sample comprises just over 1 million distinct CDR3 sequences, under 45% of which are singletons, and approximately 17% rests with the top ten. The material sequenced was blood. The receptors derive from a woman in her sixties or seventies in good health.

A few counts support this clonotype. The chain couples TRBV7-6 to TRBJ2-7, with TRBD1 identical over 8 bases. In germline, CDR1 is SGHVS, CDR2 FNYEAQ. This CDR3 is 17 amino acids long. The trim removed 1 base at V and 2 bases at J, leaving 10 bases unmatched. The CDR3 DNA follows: TGTGCCAGCAGCTTAGGGCCAGAAGGACAGGGTACCTACGAGCAGTACTTC. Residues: CASSLGPEGQGTYEQYF.

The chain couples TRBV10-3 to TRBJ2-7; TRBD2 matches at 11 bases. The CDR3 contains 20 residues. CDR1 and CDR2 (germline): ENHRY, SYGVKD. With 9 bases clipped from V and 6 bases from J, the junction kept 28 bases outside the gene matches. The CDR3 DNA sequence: TGTGCCATAGCATCAGATGGGACTAGCGGAGCGGCGGAGAGGTGGAGCGAGCAGTACTTC. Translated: CAIASDGTSGAAERWSEQYF.

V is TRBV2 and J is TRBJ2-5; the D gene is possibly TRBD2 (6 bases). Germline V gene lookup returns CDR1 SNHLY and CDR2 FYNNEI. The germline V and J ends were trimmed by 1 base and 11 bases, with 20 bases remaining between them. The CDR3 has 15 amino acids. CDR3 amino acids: CASSEGQSGSREQYF. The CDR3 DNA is TGTGCCAGCAGTGAAGGCCAGAGCGGGTCCAGGGAGCAGTACTTC.

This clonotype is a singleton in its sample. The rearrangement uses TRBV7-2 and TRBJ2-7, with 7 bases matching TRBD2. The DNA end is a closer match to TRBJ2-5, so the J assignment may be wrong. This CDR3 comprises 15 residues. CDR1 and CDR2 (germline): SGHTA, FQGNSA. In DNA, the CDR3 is TGTGCCAGCAGCCGAAATCACGGGGGGACGGAGACCCAGTACTTC. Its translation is CASSRNHGGTETQYF.

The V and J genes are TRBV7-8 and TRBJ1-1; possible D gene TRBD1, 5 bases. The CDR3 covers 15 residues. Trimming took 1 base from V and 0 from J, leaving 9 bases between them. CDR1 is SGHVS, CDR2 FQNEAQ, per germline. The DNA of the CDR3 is TGTGCCAGCAGCTTAGATGTGGGGCTGAACACTGAAGCTTTCTTT. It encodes CASSLDVGLNTEAFF.

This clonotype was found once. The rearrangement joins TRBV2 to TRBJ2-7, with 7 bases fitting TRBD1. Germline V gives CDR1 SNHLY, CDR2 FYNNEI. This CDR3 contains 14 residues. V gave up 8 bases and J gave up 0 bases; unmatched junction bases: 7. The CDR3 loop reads CASRRDRRSYEQYF. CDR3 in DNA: TGTGCCAGCCGCCGGGACAGACGCTCCTACGAGCAGTACTTC.

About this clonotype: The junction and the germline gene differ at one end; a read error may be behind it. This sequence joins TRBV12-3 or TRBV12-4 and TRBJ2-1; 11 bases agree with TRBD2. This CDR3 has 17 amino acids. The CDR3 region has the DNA TGTGCCAGCAGTTTAGACGGACTAGCGGGTTTCTACAAGGAGCAGTTCTTC. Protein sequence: CASSLDGLAGFYKEQFF.

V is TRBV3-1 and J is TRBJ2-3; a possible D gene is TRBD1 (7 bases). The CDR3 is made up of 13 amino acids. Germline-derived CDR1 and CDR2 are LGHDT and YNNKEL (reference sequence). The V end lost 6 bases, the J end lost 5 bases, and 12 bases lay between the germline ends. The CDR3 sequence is CASSLRGEDTQYF. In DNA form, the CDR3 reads TGTGCCAGCAGTCTCAGGGGGGAAGATACGCAGTATTTT.

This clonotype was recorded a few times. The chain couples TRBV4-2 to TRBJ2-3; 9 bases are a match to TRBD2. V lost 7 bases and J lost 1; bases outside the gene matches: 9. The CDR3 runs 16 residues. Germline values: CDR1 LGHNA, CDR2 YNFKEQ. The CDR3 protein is CASTLVAGAGTDTQYF. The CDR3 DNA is TGTGCCAGCACCCTTGTAGCGGGAGCCGGCACAGATACGCAGTATTTT.

This CDR3 is CASSQPGTGSNEQFF. DNA for the CDR3: TGCGCCAGCAGCCAACCCGGGACAGGGTCGAATGAGCAGTTCTTC. J is TRBJ2-1 and V is TRBV5-1; 9 bases fit TRBD1. This CDR3 has 15 residues. With V trimmed by 4 bases and J by 7 bases, 9 bases remained unmatched. Germline CDR1 reads SGHRS; CDR2 reads YFSETQ.

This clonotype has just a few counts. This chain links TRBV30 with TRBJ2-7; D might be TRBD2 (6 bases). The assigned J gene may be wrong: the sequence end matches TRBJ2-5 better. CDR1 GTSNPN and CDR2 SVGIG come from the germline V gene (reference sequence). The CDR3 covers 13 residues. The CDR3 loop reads CAWSVRGGETQYF. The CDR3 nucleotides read TGTGCCTGGAGTGTTAGGGGAGGAGAGACCCAGTACTTC.

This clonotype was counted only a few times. The CDR3 DNA sequence: TGCAGCGTTGCCGAGGGAGAGCAGTTCTTC. It yields the protein CSVAEGEQFF. J is TRBJ2-1 and V is TRBV29-1; perhaps TRBD2 as D (5 bases). V was pared by 4 bases and J by 10 bases, with 8 bases between. Germline-derived CDR1 and CDR2 are SQVTM and ANQGSEA. The CDR3 has 10 amino acids.

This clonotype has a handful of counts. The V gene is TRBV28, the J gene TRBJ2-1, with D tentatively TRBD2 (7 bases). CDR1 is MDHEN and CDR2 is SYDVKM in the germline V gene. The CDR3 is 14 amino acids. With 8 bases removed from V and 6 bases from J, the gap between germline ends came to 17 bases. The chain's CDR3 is CASGKRGRGNEQFF. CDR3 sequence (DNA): TGTGCCAGCGGGAAAAGGGGGAGGGGCAATGAGCAGTTCTTC.

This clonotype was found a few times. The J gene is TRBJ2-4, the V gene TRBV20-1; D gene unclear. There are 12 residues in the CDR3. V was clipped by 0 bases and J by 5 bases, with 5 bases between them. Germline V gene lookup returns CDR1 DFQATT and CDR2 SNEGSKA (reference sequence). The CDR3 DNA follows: TGCAGTGCTAGAGATCGTCAAAACATTCAGTACTTC. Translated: CSARDRQNIQYF.

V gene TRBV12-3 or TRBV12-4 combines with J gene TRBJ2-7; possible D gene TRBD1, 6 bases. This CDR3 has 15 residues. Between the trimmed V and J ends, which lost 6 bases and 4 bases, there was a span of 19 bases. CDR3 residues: CASSKSEQGRYEQYF. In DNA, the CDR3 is TGTGCCAGCAGCAAATCTGAACAGGGTCGATACGAGCAGTACTTC.

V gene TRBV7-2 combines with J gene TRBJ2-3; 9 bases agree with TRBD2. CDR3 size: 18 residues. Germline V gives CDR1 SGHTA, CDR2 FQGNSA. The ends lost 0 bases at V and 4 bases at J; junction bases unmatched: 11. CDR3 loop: CASSLAWREGIISDTQYF. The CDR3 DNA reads TGTGCCAGCAGCTTAGCCTGGCGGGAGGGCATAATCTCAGATACGCAGTATTTT.

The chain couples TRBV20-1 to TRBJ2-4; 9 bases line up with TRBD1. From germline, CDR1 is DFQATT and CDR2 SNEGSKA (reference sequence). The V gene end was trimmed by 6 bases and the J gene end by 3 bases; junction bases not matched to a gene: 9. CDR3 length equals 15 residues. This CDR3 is CSAPLGQGIKNIQYF. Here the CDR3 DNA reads TGCAGTGCCCCACTGGGACAGGGAATCAAAAACATTCAGTACTTC.

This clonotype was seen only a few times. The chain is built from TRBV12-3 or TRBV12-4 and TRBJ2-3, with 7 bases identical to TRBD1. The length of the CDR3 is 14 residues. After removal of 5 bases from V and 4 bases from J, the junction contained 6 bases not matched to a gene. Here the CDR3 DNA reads TGTGCCAGCAGTGCACGAGGGGGCGCAGATACGCAGTATTTT. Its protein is CASSARGGADTQYF.

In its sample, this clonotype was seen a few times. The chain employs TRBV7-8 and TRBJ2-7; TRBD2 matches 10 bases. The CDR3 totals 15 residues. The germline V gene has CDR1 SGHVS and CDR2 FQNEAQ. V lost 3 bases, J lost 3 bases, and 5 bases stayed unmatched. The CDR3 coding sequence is TGTGCCAGCAGCTTCCTAGCGGGAGTGGTCTACGAGCAGTACTTC. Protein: CASSFLAGVVYEQYF.

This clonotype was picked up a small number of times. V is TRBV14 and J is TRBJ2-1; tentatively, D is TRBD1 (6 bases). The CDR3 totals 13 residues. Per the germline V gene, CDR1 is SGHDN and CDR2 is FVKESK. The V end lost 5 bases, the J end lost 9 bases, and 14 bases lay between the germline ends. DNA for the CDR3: TGTGCCAGCAGCTCCCATCAGGGGAGTGAGCAGTTCTTC. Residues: CASSSHQGSEQFF.

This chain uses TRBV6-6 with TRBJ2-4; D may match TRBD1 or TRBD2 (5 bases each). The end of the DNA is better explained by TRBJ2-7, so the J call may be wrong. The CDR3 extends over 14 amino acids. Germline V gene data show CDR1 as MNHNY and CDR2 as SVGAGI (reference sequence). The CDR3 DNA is TGTGCCAGCAGGGAAACGGGGCAGGGCTACGAGCAGTACTTC. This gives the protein CASRETGQGYEQYF.

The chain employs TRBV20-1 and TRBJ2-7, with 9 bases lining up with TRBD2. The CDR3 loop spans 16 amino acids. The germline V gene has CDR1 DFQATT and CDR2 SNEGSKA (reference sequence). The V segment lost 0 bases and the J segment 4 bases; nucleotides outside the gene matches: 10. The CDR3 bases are TGCAGTGCTAGAGATAGGTTTGGACTAGCGTTATACGAGCAGTACTTC. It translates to CSARDRFGLALYEQYF.

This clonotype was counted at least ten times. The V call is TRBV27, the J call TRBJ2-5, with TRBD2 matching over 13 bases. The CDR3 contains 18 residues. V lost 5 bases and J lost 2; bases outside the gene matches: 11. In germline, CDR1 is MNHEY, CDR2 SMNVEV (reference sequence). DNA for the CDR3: TGTGCCAGCAGTCCGGGGACTAGCGGGATTCCCACTCAAGAGACCCAGTACTTC. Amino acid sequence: CASSPGTSGIPTQETQYF.

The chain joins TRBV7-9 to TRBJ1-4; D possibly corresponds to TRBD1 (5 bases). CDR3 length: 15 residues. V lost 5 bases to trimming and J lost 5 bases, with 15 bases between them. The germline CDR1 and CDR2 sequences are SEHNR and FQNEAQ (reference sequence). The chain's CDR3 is CASSPEGTPNEKLFF. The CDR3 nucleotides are TGTGCCAGCAGCCCCGAGGGGACCCCAAATGAAAAACTGTTTTTT.

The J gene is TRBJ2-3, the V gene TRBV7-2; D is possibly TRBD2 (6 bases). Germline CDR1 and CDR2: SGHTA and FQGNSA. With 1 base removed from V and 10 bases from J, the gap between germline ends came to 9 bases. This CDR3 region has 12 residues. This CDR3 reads CASSLGGDSQYF. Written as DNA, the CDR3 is TGTGCCAGCAGCTTAGGGGGGGATTCGCAGTATTTT.

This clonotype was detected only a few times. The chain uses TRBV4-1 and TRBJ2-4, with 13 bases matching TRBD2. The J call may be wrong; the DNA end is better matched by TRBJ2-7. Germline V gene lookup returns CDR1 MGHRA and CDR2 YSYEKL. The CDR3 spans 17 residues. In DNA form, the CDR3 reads TGCGCCAGCAGCCAACGACTAGCGGGAGGCCCCAGCTACGAGCAGTACTTC. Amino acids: CASSQRLAGGPSYEQYF.

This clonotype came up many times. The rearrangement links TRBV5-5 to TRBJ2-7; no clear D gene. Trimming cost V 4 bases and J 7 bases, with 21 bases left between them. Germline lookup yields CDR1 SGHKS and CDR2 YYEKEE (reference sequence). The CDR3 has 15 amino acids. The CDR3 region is CASSISRRPSTEQYF. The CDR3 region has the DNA TGTGCCAGCAGCATCTCTCGACGACCCTCTACGGAGCAGTACTTC.

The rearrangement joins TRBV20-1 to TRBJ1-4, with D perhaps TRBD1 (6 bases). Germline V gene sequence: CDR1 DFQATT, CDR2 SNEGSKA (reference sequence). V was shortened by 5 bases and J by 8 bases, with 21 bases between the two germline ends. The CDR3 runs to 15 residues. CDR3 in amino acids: CSAPQVRGAGEKLFF. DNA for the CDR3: TGCAGTGCTCCCCAGGTTCGGGGGGCTGGAGAAAAACTGTTTTTT.

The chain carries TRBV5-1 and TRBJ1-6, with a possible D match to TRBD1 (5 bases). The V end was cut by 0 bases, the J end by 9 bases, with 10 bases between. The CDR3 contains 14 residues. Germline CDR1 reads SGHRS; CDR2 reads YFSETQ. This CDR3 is CASSLAGLGSPLHF. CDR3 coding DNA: TGCGCCAGCAGCTTGGCAGGGCTTGGTTCACCCCTCCACTTT.

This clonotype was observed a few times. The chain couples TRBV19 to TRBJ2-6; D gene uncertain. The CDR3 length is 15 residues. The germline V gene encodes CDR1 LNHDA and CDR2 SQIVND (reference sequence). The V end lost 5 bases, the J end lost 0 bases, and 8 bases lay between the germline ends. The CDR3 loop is CASSSRASGANVLTF. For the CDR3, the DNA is TGTGCCAGTAGTTCCCGAGCCTCTGGGGCCAACGTCCTGACTTTC.